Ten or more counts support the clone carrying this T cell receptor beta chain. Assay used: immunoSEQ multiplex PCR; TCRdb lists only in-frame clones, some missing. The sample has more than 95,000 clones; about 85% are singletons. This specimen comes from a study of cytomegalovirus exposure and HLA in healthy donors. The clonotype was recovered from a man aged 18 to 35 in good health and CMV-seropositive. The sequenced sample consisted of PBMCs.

For the CDR3, the DNA is TGTGCCAGCAGCTTTTTCCAAGCGGAGAGCTACGAGCAGTACTTC. Translating it yields CASSFFQAESYEQYF. The genes are TRBV5-4 and TRBJ2-7, with D perhaps TRBD2 (5 bases). Trimming shortened V by 2 bases and J by 3 bases, and 15 bases separated the two germline ends. There are 15 residues in the CDR3. Per germline, CDR1 SGHNT and CDR2 YYREEE (reference sequence). The entire variable domain, with the rest obtained from reference TRBV5-4 and TRBJ2-7, is as follows: ETGVTQSPTHLIKTRGQQVTLRCSSQSGHNTVSWYQQALGQGPQFIFQYYREEENGRGNFPPRFSGLQFPNYSSELNVNALELDDSALYLCASSFFQAESYEQYFGPGTRLTVT.